Listed below are T cell receptor beta chains from one sample, sequenced in a study of cytomegalovirus exposure and HLA in healthy donors. Measured with immunoSEQ multiplex PCR; TCRdb has only the in-frame clones, and not every one. In the table there are about 160,000 clones, around 74% of which are singletons. Sample: PBMCs. The receptors stem from a female donor in good health and CMV-seronegative. CDR3s include the opening cysteine and the closing phenylalanine or tryptophan. Each record gives: V gene, J gene, D gene, clone size, CDR3 protein, CDR3 DNA. D genes are given only for firm matches. Part of the rows lack a size; the others show once, few, many or a class for expanded clones.

>TRBV5-1|TRBJ1-1|TRBD1|-
CASSSTGGAGEAFF
TGCGCCAGCAGTTCGACAGGGGGCGCGGGGGAAGCTTTCTTT
>TRBV28|TRBJ2-2|TRBD1|-
CASSLRDRDIGELFF
TGTGCCAGCAGTTTAAGAGACAGGGATATCGGGGAGCTGTTTTTT
>TRBV2|TRBJ2-7|-|-
CASSEGTYEQYF
TGTGCCAGCAGTGAGGGGACTTACGAGCAGTACTTC
>TRBV29-1|TRBJ1-6|TRBD1|few
CSVGRGTGGAYSPLHF
TGCAGCGTTGGTCGGGGGACAGGGGGCGCATATTCACCCCTCCACTTT
>TRBV7-9|TRBJ2-7|-|-
CASSLVASYEQYF
TGTGCCAGCAGCTTAGTGGCCAGCTACGAGCAGTACTTC
>TRBV15|TRBJ1-2|-|-
CATSRGSGGNQNYGYTF
TGTGCCACCAGCAGAGGCTCGGGGGGGAACCAAAACTATGGCTACACCTTC
>TRBV19|TRBJ1-4|TRBD1|-
CASSRTGGTYEKLFF
TGTGCCAGTAGTCGGACAGGGGGAACGTATGAAAAACTGTTTTTT
>TRBV2|TRBJ1-5|TRBD1|-
CASSEAQGVYQPQHF
TGTGCCAGCAGTGAAGCGCAGGGGGTTTATCAGCCCCAGCATTTT
>TRBV30|TRBJ1-4|TRBD1|-
CAWTGDRRSEKLFF
TGTGCCTGGACCGGGGACAGGCGGTCTGAAAAACTGTTTTTT
>TRBV7-2|TRBJ1-1|-|-
CASSAGRRTEAFF
TGTGCCAGCAGCGCGGGCAGGCGCACTGAAGCTTTCTTT
>TRBV4-1|TRBJ1-2|TRBD1|-
CASSQPGQNYGYTF
TGCGCCAGCAGCCAGCCGGGACAGAACTATGGCTACACCTTC
>TRBV30|TRBJ1-3|TRBD1|-
CAWGFDRGRNTIYF
TGCGCCTGGGGGTTCGACAGGGGGCGAAACACCATATATTTT
>TRBV7-9|TRBJ1-1|-|-
CASTPGGGVVPEAFF
TGTGCCAGCACCCCGGGGGGAGGAGTGGTACCTGAAGCTTTCTTT
>TRBV19|TRBJ2-7|-|-
CASSQRQGSYEQYF
TGTGCCAGTAGTCAAAGGCAGGGCTCCTACGAGCAGTACTTC
>TRBV5-1|TRBJ1-1|-|few
CASSLGTVYTEAFF
TGCGCCAGCAGCTTGGGGACAGTGTACACTGAAGCTTTCTTT
>TRBV27|TRBJ1-4|-|-
CASSLPGVNEKLFF
TGTGCCAGCAGTTTACCGGGTGTTAATGAAAAACTGTTTTTT
>TRBV5-1|TRBJ1-3|-|-
CASSLVPGKNTIYF
TGCGCCAGCAGCTTGGTTCCGGGGAAGAACACCATATATTTT
>TRBV9|TRBJ2-5|TRBD2|-
CASSPGGGRGRETQYF
TGTGCCAGCAGCCCCGGGGGGGGCAGGGGCCGAGAGACCCAGTACTTC
>TRBV7-2|TRBJ1-5|-|-
CASSFNGGDQPQHF
TGTGCCAGCAGCTTTAATGGGGGGGATCAGCCCCAGCATTTT
>TRBV6-6|TRBJ1-2|TRBD1|-
CASSYSLGTGGYGYTF
TGTGCCAGCAGTTACTCCTTGGGTACAGGGGGCTATGGCTACACCTTC
>TRBV4-2|TRBJ1-5|TRBD1|-
CASSQEGTANQPQHF
TGTGCCAGCAGCCAAGAGGGGACAGCTAATCAGCCCCAGCATTTT
>TRBV4-1|TRBJ2-5|-|-
CASSRTIQETQYF
TGCGCCAGCAGCCGGACTATACAGGAGACCCAGTACTTC
>TRBV9|TRBJ2-6|-|-
CASSVRESGANVLTF
TGTGCCAGCAGCGTACGGGAATCTGGGGCCAACGTCCTGACTTTC
>TRBV30|TRBJ1-1|TRBD1|-
CACSGGSKPEAFF
TGTGCCTGTTCAGGGGGATCTAAGCCTGAAGCTTTCTTT
>TRBV19|TRBJ1-5|-|-
CASSIDVQGYSNQPQHF
TGTGCCAGTAGTATAGACGTCCAGGGGTATAGCAATCAGCCCCAGCATTTT
>TRBV6-4|TRBJ2-1|-|many
CASSPTGDSTDEQFF
TGTGCCAGCAGTCCCACCGGGGACTCTACCGACGAGCAGTTCTTC
>TRBV9|TRBJ2-7|TRBD2|few
CASSVVPGGYEQYF
TGTGCCAGCAGCGTAGTTCCGGGGGGCTACGAGCAGTACTTC
>TRBV7-9|TRBJ2-3|-|-
CSSSSVPGGFKLDTQYF
TGTTCCAGCAGCTCCGTCCCAGGTGGCTTCAAATTGGATACGCAGTATTTT
>TRBV29-1|TRBJ2-1|-|-
CSVYTSSYNEQFF
TGCAGCGTTTATACTAGCTCCTACAATGAGCAGTTCTTC
>TRBV14|TRBJ1-3|-|-
CASSPLGGGSGNTIYF
TGTGCCAGCAGCCCCCTCGGGGGGGGATCTGGAAACACCATATATTTT
>TRBV11-1|TRBJ2-7|TRBD1|-
CASSRRDRALYEQYF
TGTGCCAGCAGCCGCCGGGACAGGGCCCTCTACGAGCAGTACTTC
>TRBV27|TRBJ1-6|-|-
CASSPWAFNSPLHF
TGTGCCAGCAGTCCCTGGGCATTCAATTCACCCCTCCACTTT
>TRBV5-6|TRBJ2-3|TRBD1|-
CASSYGTGSGTQYF
TGTGCCAGCAGCTATGGGACAGGGAGCGGTACGCAGTATTTT
>TRBV18|TRBJ2-3|-|-
CASSPTSTDTQYF
TGTGCCAGCTCCCCGACTAGCACAGATACGCAGTATTTT
>TRBV28|TRBJ1-2|-|few
CASSSAPGSRYGYTF
TGTGCCAGCAGCTCGGCACCGGGATCCCGCTATGGCTACACCTTC
>TRBV19|TRBJ2-2|TRBD2|-
CASSTSGRAKGHGELFF
TGTGCCAGTAGTACTAGCGGGAGGGCCAAAGGGCACGGGGAGCTGTTTTTT
>TRBV5-1|TRBJ2-7|TRBD2|-
CASSFSSARGAGAPYEQYF
TGCGCCAGCAGCTTTAGTTCGGCCCGCGGAGCGGGAGCACCGTACGAGCAGTACTTC
>TRBV5-1|TRBJ2-1|TRBD2|-
CASQLAVNEQFF
TGCGCCAGCCAGCTAGCGGTCAATGAGCAGTTCTTC
>TRBV29-1|TRBJ2-5|TRBD2|-
CSVEYSGGGQETQYF
TGCAGCGTTGAATATAGCGGGGGGGGCCAAGAGACCCAGTACTTC
>TRBV6-5|TRBJ2-5|-|-
CASSYSVQGPETQYF
TGTGCCAGCAGTTACTCGGTACAGGGCCCGGAGACCCAGTACTTC
>TRBV12-5|TRBJ2-5|TRBD1|-
CASGSWTGIKQETQYF
TGTGCTAGTGGTTCCTGGACAGGGATTAAACAAGAGACCCAGTACTTC
>TRBV27|TRBJ2-1|TRBD1|few
CASSLGQGAVGEQFF
TGTGCCAGCAGTTTGGGACAGGGGGCCGTGGGTGAGCAGTTCTTC
>TRBV19|TRBJ1-1|TRBD1|once
CASSSPQGAGTEAFF
TGTGCCAGTAGTTCCCCCCAGGGGGCAGGCACTGAAGCTTTCTTT
>TRBV7-9|TRBJ1-1|TRBD1|few
CASSLPGGTTEAFF
TGTGCCAGCAGCTTACCAGGGGGGACCACTGAAGCTTTCTTT
>TRBV7-9|TRBJ1-1|-|-
CASSPGRGGLEAFF
TGTGCCAGCAGCCCCGGTAGGGGAGGCCTTGAAGCTTTCTTT
>TRBV7-2|TRBJ1-5|-|-
CASSLAAAQGNQPQHF
TGTGCCAGCAGCTTAGCGGCAGCCCAGGGGAATCAGCCCCAGCATTTT
>TRBV27|TRBJ1-4|-|once
CASSITGIEKLFF
TGTGCCAGCAGTATAACAGGGATTGAAAAACTGTTTTTT